Included here is one T cell receptor beta chain sequence, with context. Its antigen specificity is not known. No clone much larger than this one lies a single base away; base qualities are absent. The data originate from a study of shared clonotypes between healthy human individuals (dated by TCRdb to 2020 to 2022). Describing the broader study: A few men and two women, aged 18 to 49 years, made up the cohort. For each donor, CD4 naive and CD4 memory were each run on three plates, CD8 naive on two plates, and CD8 memory on one plate. To estimate repertoire size and how much clonotype sharing occurs between individuals, the study deeply sequenced the blood TCR repertoires of about five healthy adults. Libraries were prepared and TCR repertoires were sequenced by different laboratories using diverse techniques, in order to increase sequencing depth and limit assay-specific biases. Between about 0.8 and 8.9 billion PBMCs per donor were obtained by leukapheresis.

Using the deep immunoSEQ assay, TCR CDR3 regions were amplified from genomic DNA by multiplex PCR. Genomic DNA extracted from each cell subset was distributed evenly over all wells of several immunoSEQ 96-well plates, and each plate served as one replicate. For sorted subsets, approximately 210 ng genomic DNA, equal to about 30,000 T cell genomes, was loaded into each replicate PCR. The purified libraries were quantified using a Qubit 3.0 fluorometer, sized with a Bioanalyzer 2100, and then quantified again using the KAPA Library Quantification kit. Every immunoSEQ 96-well plate was sequenced on a dedicated single-read 150-cycle Illumina NextSeq 550 flow cell. Concerning the study's data processing: Because only junctional sequences without quality scores were contained in the immunoSEQ output, filtering matching that applied to full-length reads could not be performed. Sequences were annotated with PyIR, a Python wrapper for IgBLAST v1.9, using IMGT germline references to assign V/J genes and CDR3. Reads were removed for weak V/J assignments (E-value above 1e-6), missing CDR3, stop codons, out-of-frame junctions, or ambiguous translated residues. V3J clonotypes were defined by identical inferred V gene, J gene, and CDR3 amino acid sequence. The percentage overlap between two repertoires was calculated by dividing the number of shared unique clonotypes by the size of the smaller repertoire. Repertoire richness was assessed with RTK rarefaction, the Chao1 estimator, and Recon v2.1 estimates of unobserved clonotypes. Generation probabilities for all TCRbeta clonotypes obtained by the gDNA method from a few donors were computed using OLGA. TCRdb limited this immuneACCESS table to in-frame rearrangements with V and J called. A share of clones is missing; checked studies link under half to unresolved V genes, and the rest is unexplained. The DNA gave D and trimming, while V, J and clone size come from that table. The sample table records 150,000 to 200,000 clones; 66% of these occur just once. The biggest ten clones account for 8.5% to 12% of the sample.

The CDR3 sequence holds 15 residues, the cysteine and phenylalanine included. Solely the CDR3 DNA is kept, with 45 bases framed from the first base. The germline V gene sets CDR1 to SGDLS and CDR2 to YYNGEE. V gives up 4 bases and J gives up 2 bases, and the segment between their germline ends measures 13 bases. The donors were healthy, HIV-negative adults with no recently reported acute infections or vaccinations. Every donor was a Caucasian adult living in Nashville, Tennessee, USA. CD4+ T cells were enriched by magnetic negative selection, after which naive cells were positively selected on CD45RA and the negative fraction was taken as the memory subset. After blood collection by leukapheresis, PBMCs were isolated using Ficoll-Histopaque density gradient centrifugation and then cryopreserved in the vapor phase of liquid nitrogen. Purity and quantity of every magnetically sorted T cell population were checked by analytical flow cytometry. Genomic DNA was isolated from each sorted fraction and quantified by UV absorbance on a Nanodrop 2000c.

Results the study describes overall, beyond this receptor: Compared with non-shared clonotypes, the clonotypes found in all four sorted-subset donors had higher generation probabilities. Only blood was sampled, and tissue TCR repertoires likely differ from those in blood. Because the study included a small number of donors, the genetic and exposure-history diversity represented was limited. Estimated clonotype richness was generally larger for naive than for memory subsets. Sharing across several donors was observed for 4.5% to 6.5% of naive CD4, around 3.5% of naive CD8, over 2% of memory CD4, and about 0.39% of memory CD8 clonotypes. Incomplete sequencing was indicated by rarefaction of sorted-subset datasets, despite the large sequencing depth. Pairwise subsampling led to the expectation that sequencing depth would affect the degree of clonotype sharing among donors.

This sequence uses TRBV9 and TRBJ2-1, with no confidently assigned D gene. The sequenced sample consisted of memory CD4+ T cells sorted from blood. The sample's cell subset or site label is to be understood as: CD45RA-negative fraction. The TCR sequence derives from a man aged 25-40 years in good health. The nucleotides are TGTGCCAGCAGCCCTTCTATGGCTCCCTACAATGAGCAGTTCTTC. Translated, this gives CASSPSMAPYNEQFF.